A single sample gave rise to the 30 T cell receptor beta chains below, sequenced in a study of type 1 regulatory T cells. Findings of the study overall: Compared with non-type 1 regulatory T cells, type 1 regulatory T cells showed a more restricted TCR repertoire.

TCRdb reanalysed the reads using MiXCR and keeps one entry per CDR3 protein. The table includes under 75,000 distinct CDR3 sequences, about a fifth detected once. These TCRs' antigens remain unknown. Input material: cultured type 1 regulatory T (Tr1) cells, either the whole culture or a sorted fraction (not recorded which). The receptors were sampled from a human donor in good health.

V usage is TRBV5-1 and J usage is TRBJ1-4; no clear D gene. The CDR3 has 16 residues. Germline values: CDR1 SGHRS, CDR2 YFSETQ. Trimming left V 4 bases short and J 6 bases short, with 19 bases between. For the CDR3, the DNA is TGCGCCAGCAGCCTAGTGGGTGAGGGTTCGTATGAAAAACTGTTTTTT. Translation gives CASSLVGEGSYEKLFF.

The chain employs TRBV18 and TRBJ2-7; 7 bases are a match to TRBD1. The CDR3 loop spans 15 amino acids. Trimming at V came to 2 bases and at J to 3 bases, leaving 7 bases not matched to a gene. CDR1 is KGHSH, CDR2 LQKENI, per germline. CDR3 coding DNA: TGTGCCAGCTCACCAAATCAGGGGGTGGGCTACGAGCAGTACTTC. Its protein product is CASSPNQGVGYEQYF.

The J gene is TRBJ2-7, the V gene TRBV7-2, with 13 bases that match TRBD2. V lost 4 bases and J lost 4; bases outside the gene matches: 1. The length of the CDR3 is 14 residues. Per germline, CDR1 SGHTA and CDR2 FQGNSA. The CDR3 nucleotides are TGTGCCAGCAGCTCGGGACTAGCGGGGTACGAGCAGTACTTC. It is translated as CASSSGLAGYEQYF.

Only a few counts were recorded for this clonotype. The CDR3 DNA reads TGTGCCAGCAGTTACTCCCAGGGAAACAATGAGCAGTTCTTC. It translates to CASSYSQGNNEQFF. V and J are TRBV6-5 and TRBJ2-1, with D maybe TRBD1 (5 bases). In germline, CDR1 is MNHEY, CDR2 SVGAGI. The CDR3 sequence is 14 residues long. V lost 0 bases and J lost 5, with 8 bases in between.

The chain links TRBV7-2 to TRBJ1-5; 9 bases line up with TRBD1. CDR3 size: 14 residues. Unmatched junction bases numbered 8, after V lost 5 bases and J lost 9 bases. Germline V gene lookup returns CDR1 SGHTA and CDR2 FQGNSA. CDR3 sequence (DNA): TGTGCCAGCAGCCCCCAACAGGGGGCATGGCCCCAGCATTTT. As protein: CASSPQQGAWPQHF.

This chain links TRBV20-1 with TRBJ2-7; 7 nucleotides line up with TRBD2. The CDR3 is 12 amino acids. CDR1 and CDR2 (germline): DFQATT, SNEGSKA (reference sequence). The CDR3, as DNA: TGCCAAGTGGCTAGCGGTTCCTACGAGCAGTACTTC. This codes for CQVASGSYEQYF.

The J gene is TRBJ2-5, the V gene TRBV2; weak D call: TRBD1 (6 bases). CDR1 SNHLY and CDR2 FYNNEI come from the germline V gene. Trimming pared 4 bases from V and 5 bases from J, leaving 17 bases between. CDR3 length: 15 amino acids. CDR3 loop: CASSAGRAGDETQYF. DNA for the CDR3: TGTGCCAGCAGTGCGGGGCGAGCAGGGGATGAGACCCAGTACTTC.

The CDR3 protein is CASSSYQETQYF. The CDR3 nucleotides are TGTGCCAGCAGTTCGTACCAAGAGACCCAGTACTTC. V usage is TRBV27 and J usage is TRBJ2-5; the D is unclear. This CDR3 spans 12 amino acids. Per the germline V gene, CDR1 is MNHEY and CDR2 is SMNVEV (reference sequence). V dropped 4 bases and J dropped 0 bases, with 3 bases sitting between them.

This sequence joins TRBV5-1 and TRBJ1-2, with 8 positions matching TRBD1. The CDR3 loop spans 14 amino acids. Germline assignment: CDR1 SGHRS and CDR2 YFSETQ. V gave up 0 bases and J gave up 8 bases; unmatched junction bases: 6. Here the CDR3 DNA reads TGCGCCAGCAGCTTGGAAGGCAGGGGGCCCGGCTACACCTTC. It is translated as CASSLEGRGPGYTF.

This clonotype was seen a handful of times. Written as DNA, the CDR3 is TGCAGTGCTAGCGTGAGAGGGCACACTGAAGCTTTCTTT. Residues: CSASVRGHTEAFF. This chain uses TRBV20-1 with TRBJ1-1; D is uncertain. The V gene lost 3 bases and the J gene lost 3 bases, with 11 bases spanning the gap. CDR3 size: 13 residues. From germline, CDR1 is DFQATT and CDR2 SNEGSKA (reference sequence).

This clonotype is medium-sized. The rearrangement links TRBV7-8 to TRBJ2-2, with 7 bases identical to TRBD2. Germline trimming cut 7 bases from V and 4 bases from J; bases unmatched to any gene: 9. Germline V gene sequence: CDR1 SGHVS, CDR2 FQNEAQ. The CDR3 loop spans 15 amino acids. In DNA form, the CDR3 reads TGTGCCAGCACCCAGCCGGGGGGTTTCACCGGGGAGCTGTTTTTT. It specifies CASTQPGGFTGELFF.

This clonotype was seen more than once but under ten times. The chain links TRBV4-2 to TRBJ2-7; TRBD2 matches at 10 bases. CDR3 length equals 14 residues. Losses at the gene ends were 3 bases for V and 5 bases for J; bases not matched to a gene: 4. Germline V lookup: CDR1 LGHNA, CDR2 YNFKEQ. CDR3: CASSQVLAGNEQYF. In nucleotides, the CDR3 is TGTGCCAGCAGCCAGGTACTAGCGGGAAACGAGCAGTACTTC.

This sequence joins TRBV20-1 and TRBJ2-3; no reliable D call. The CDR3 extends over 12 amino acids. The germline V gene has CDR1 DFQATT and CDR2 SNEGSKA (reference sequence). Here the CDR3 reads CRARWGTDTQYF. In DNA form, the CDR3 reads TGCAGGGCCCGGTGGGGTACAGATACGCAGTATTTT.

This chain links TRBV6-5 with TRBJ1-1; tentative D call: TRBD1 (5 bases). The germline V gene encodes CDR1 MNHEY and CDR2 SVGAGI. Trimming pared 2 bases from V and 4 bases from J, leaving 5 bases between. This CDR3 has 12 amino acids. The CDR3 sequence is CASSYGGTEAFF. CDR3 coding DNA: TGTGCCAGCAGTTACGGGGGCACTGAAGCTTTCTTT.

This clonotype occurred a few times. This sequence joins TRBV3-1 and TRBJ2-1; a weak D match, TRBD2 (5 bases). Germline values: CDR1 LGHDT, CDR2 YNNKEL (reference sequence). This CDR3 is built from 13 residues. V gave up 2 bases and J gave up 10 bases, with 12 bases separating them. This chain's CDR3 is CASSQRNGGEQFF. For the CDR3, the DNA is TGTGCCAGCAGCCAACGCAATGGCGGGGAGCAGTTCTTC.

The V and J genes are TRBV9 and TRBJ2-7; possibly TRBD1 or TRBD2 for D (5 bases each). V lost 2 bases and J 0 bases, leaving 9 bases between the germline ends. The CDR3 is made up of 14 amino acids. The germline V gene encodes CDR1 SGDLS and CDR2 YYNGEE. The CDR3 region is CASSVTGTSYEQYF. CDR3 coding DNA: TGTGCCAGCAGCGTTACCGGGACCTCCTACGAGCAGTACTTC.

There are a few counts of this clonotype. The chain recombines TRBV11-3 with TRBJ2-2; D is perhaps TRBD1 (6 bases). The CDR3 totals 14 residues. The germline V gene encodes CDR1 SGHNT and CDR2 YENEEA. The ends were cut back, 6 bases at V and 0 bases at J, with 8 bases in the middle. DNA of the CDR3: TGTGCCAGCAGAGGACAGTCGAACACCGGGGAGCTGTTTTTT. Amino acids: CASRGQSNTGELFF.

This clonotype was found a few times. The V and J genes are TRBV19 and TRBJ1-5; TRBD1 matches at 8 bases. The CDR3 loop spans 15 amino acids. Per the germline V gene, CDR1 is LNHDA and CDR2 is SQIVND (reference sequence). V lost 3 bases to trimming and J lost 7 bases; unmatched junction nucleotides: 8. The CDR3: CASSMGQVGMQPQHF. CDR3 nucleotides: TGTGCCAGTAGTATGGGACAGGTCGGTATGCAGCCCCAGCATTTT.

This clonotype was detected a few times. CDR3 sequence (DNA): TGTGCCAGCAGCTTTGGAGTGTCCGGGAGTATCCGTCAGGCTTTCTTT. It codes for CASSFGVSGSIRQAFF. This chain uses TRBV7-9 with TRBJ1-1; D is undetermined. Trimming removed 3 bases at V and 11 bases at J, with 25 bases between. Per germline, CDR1 SEHNR and CDR2 FQNEAQ (reference sequence). The CDR3 runs to 16 residues.

The CDR3 DNA reads TGTGCCAGCAGCTTCGCCGAAACTGAAGCTTTCTTT. It codes for CASSFAETEAFF. The chain combines TRBV5-5 with TRBJ1-1, with D unclear. CDR3 length: 12 amino acids. The germline CDR1 and CDR2 sequences are SGHKS and YYEKEE (reference sequence). With 2 bases removed from V and 5 bases from J, the gap between germline ends came to 7 bases.

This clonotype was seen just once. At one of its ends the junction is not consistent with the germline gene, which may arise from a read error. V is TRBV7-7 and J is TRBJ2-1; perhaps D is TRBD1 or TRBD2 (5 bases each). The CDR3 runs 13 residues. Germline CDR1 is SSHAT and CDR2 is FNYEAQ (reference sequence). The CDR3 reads CASSLGEYNEQFF. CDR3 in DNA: TGTGCTAGCAGCTTAGGGGAGTACAATGAGCAGTTCTTC.

The CDR3 DNA reads as TGTGCCAGCAGTTTTAATAGGAACACTGAAGCTTTCTTT. This translates into CASSFNRNTEAFF. V and J are TRBV27 and TRBJ1-1; no reliable D call. V dropped 3 bases and J dropped 1 base, with 6 bases sitting between them. This CDR3 comprises 13 residues. Per the germline V gene, CDR1 is MNHEY and CDR2 is SMNVEV (reference sequence).

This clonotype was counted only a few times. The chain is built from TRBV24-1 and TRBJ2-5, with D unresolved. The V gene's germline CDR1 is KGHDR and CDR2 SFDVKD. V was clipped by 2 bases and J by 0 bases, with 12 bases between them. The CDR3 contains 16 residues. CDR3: CATSDSSIPYQETQYF. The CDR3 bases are TGTGCCACCAGTGATTCCTCCATTCCGTACCAAGAGACCCAGTACTTC.

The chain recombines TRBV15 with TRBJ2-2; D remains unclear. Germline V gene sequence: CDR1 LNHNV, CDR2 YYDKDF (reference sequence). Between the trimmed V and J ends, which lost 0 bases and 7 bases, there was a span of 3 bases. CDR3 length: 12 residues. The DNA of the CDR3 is TGTGCCACCAGCAGAGATTTCGGGGAGCTGTTTTTT. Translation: CATSRDFGELFF.

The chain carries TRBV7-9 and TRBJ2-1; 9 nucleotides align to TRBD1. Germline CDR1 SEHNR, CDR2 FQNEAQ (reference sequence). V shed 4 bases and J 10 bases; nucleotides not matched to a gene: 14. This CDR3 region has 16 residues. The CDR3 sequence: CASSSRTGTGKDEQFF. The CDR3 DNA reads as TGTGCCAGCAGCTCAAGAACCGGGACAGGGAAGGACGAGCAGTTCTTC.

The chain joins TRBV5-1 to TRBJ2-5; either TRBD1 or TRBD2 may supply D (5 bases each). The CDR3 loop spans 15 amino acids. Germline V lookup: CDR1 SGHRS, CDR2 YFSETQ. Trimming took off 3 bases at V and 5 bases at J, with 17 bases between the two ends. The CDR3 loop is CASSWGSRVGETQYF. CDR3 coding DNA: TGCGCCAGCAGCTGGGGGTCCAGGGTCGGGGAGACCCAGTACTTC.

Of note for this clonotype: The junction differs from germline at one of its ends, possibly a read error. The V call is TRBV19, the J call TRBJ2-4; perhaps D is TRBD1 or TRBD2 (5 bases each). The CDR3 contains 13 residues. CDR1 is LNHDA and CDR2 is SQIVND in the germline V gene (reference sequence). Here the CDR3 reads CASSRGDGNIQCF. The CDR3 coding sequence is TGTGCCAGTAGCAGAGGGGACGGAAACATTCAGTGCTTC. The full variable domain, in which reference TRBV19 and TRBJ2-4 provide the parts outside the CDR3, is DGGITQSPKYLFRKEGQNVTLSCEQNLNHDAMYWYRQDPGQGLRLIYYSQIVNDFQKGDIAEGYSVSREKKESFPLTVTSAQKNPTAFYLCASSRGDGNIQCFGAGTRLSVL.

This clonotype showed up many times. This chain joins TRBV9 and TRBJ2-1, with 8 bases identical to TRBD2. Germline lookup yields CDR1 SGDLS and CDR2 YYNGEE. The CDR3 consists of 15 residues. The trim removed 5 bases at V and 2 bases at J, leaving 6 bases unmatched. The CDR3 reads CASSEREGTYNEQFF. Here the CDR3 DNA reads TGTGCCAGCAGTGAACGGGAGGGGACCTACAATGAGCAGTTCTTC.

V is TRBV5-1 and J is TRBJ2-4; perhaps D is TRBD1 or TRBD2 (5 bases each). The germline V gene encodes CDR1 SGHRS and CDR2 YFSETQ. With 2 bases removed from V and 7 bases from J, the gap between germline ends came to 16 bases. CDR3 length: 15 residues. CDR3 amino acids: CASSLRGAEGNIQYF. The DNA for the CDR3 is TGCGCCAGCAGCTTAAGGGGAGCTGAAGGGAACATTCAGTACTTC.

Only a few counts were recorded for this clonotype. CDR3 DNA sequence: TGCAGCGGGACTAGCCAAAACATTCAGTACTTC. It translates to CSGTSQNIQYF. The chain uses TRBV29-1 and TRBJ2-4, with 8 bases aligning to TRBD2. The CDR3 length is 11 residues. The V and J ends lost 7 bases and 5 bases, in that order; junction bases with no gene match: 1. CDR1 SQVTM and CDR2 ANQGSEA come from the germline V gene.